This T cell receptor (beta chain) is drawn from a study of blood T cells in healthy people across ages. Study-level background: Researchers report that template switching captured about one barcoded beta molecule per two T cells. Overall study findings and caveats: Calculation of diversity from one million T cells yielded estimates considered to be underestimates. Unsorted PBMC material precluded a definitive naive versus antigen-experienced comparison. With age, beta diversity per million T cells declined roughly linearly, significantly by about 40.

Remarks on this clonotype: The antigen is unknown.

Primed by a sample-barcoded 5' primer and a J-beta primer mix, a second PCR proceeded for about 6 to 12 cycles. Each CDR3 protein gets one entry after TCRdb re-called the 5' RACE reads with MiXCR. The sample lists fewer than 900,000 distinct CDR3 sequences; 40% to 45% were seen once. CDR1 KGHDR and CDR2 SFDVKD come from the germline V gene. This CDR3 has 14 amino acids. The V end lost 5 bases, the J end lost 0 bases, and 9 bases lay between the germline ends. Sequenced sample: blood. This TCR derives from a woman aged 60-70 years in good health. V usage is TRBV24-1 and J usage is TRBJ2-5, with D unresolved. CDR3 region: CATSVGVDQETQYF. CDR3 DNA sequence: TGTGCCACCAGTGTTGGGGTAGACCAAGAGACCCAGTACTTC.